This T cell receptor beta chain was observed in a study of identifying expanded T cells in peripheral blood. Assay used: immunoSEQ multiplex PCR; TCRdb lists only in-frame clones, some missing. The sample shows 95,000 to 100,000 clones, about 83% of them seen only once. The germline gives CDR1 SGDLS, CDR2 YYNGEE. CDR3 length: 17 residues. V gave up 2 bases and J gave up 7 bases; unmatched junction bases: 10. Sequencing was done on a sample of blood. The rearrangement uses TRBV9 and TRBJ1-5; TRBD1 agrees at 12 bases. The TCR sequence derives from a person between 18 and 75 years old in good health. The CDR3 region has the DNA TGTGCCAGCAGCGTGGAAAACGGGACAGGGGGCTGGCAGCCCCAGCATTTT. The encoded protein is CASSVENGTGGWQPQHF. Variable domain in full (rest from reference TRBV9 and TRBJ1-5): DSGVTQTPKHLITATGQRVTLRCSPRSGDLSVYWYQQSLDQGLQFLIQYYNGEERAKGNILERFSAQQFPDLHSELNLSSLELGDSALYFCASSVENGTGGWQPQHFGDGTRLSIL.